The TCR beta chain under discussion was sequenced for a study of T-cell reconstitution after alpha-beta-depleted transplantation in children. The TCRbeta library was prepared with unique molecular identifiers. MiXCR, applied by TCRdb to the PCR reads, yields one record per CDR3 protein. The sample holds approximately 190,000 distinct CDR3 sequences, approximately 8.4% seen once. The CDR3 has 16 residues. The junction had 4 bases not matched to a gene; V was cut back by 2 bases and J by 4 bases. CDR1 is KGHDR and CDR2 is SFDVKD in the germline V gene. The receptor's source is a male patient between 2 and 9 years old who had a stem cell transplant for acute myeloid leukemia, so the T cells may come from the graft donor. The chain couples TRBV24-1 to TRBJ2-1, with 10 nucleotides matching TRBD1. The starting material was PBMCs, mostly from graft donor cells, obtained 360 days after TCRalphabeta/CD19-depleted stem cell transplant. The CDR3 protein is CATSDSGQGGYNEQFF. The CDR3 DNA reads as TGTGCCACCAGTGATTCCGGACAGGGGGGATACAATGAGCAGTTCTTC.